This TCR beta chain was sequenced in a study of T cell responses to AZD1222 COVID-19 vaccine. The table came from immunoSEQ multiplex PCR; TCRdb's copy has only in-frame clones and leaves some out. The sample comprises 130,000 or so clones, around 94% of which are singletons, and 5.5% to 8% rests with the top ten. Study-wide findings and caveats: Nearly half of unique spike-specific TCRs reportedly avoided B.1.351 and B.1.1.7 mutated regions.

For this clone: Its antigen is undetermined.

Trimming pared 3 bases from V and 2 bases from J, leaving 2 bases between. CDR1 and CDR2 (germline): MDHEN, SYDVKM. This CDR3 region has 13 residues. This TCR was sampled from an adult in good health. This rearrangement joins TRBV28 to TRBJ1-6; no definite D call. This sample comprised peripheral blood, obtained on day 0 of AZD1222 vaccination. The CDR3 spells CASSFTYNSPLHF. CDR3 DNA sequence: TGTGCCAGCAGTTTTACCTATAATTCACCCCTCCACTTT.